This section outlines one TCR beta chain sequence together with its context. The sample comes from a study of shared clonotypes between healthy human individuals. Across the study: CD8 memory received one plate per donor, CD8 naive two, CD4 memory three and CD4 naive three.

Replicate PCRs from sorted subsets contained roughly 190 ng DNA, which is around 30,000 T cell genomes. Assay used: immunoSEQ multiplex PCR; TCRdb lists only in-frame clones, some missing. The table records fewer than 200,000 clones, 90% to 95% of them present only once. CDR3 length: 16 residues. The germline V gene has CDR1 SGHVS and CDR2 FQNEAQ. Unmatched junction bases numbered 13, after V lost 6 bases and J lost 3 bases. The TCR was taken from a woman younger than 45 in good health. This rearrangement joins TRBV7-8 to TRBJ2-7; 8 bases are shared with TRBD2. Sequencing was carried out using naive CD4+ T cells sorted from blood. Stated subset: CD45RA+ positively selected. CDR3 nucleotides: TGTGCCAGCAGTCATAAGAGGGTAGCGGGAATCTACGAGCAGTACTTC. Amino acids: CASSHKRVAGIYEQYF.